This is a list of T cell receptor beta chains from one sample in a study of lymphopenia after photon versus proton radiotherapy. TCRdb's copy holds only in-frame clones and misses some; the assay was immunoSEQ multiplex PCR. Of 30,000 to 40,000 clones detected, over 70% appear once; the ten largest clones hold more than 12%. The specimen comprised peripheral blood, sampled from a patient treated with proton-based radiotherapy. These receptors all come from a woman in her sixties or seventies with pancreatic cancer. The CDR3 runs from the conserved cysteine through the conserved F or W. D genes are given only for firm matches. The size of a clone is reported for some rows only, either as once, few or many, or as a class for expanded clones.

j_call | v_call | clone_size | d_call | cdr3_aa | cdr3_nt
TRBJ2-7 | TRBV7-3 | . | TRBD2 | CASSITSGSAYEQYF | TGTGCCAGCAGCATCACTAGCGGGAGCGCCTACGAGCAGTACTTC
TRBJ1-1 | TRBV7-3 | . | . | CASSQQENTEAFF | TGTGCCAGCAGCCAACAGGAGAACACTGAAGCTTTCTTT
TRBJ2-1 | TRBV27 | . | TRBD2 | CASSFSSGRPLSSYNEQFF | TGTGCCAGCAGTTTCTCCAGCGGGAGGCCTTTAAGCTCCTACAATGAGCAGTTCTTC
TRBJ2-4 | TRBV7-2 | . | TRBD2 | CASSSRLAGGENIQYF | TGTGCCAGCAGCTCTAGACTAGCGGGAGGGGAAAACATTCAGTACTTC
TRBJ2-3 | TRBV5-1 | once | . | CASSLGPTGSDTQYF | TGCGCCAGCAGCTTGGGACCCACAGGGTCAGATACGCAGTATTTT
TRBJ2-5 | TRBV5-6 | . | . | CASSPRGQLKWAQYF | TGTGCCAGCAGCCCCCGAGGCCAGCTAAAGTGGGCCCAGTACTTC
TRBJ2-1 | TRBV19 | once | TRBD2 | CASSGSGGGGEQFF | TGTGCCAGTAGTGGATCGGGAGGTGGGGGTGAGCAGTTCTTC
TRBJ1-2 | TRBV18 | . | TRBD1 | CASSPSQGAEGYTF | TGTGCCAGCTCACCATCACAGGGGGCAGAGGGCTACACCTTC
TRBJ2-5 | TRBV19 | . | . | CASSIVQGVGETQYF | TGTGCCAGTAGTATAGTACAGGGAGTGGGGGAGACCCAGTACTTC
TRBJ2-3 | TRBV28 | . | . | CASSLSGSGRDTQYF | TGTGCCAGCAGTTTGAGTGGGAGTGGTCGCGATACGCAGTATTTT
TRBJ2-3 | TRBV6-1 | . | . | CASSEVLQSTDTQYF | TGTGCCAGCAGTGAAGTGCTCCAAAGCACAGATACGCAGTATTTT
TRBJ2-7 | TRBV30 | . | . | CATMSRRENEQYF | TGTGCCACGATGTCGAGACGGGAAAACGAGCAGTACTTC
TRBJ2-3 | TRBV6-6 | . | . | CATEVWRDLTDTQYF | TGTGCCACCGAGGTTTGGCGGGACCTCACAGATACGCAGTATTTT
TRBJ1-6 | TRBV14 | . | . | CASSRGQEYSPLHF | TGTGCCAGCAGCCGAGGACAAGAATACTCACCCCTCCACTTT
TRBJ2-1 | TRBV19 | . | TRBD1 | CASSIRDRHNNEQFF | TGTGCCAGTAGTATCCGGGACAGGCACAACAATGAGCAGTTCTTC
TRBJ2-3 | TRBV5-6 | . | TRBD2 | CASSLRTSGLYTQYF | TGTGCCAGCAGCTTACGGACTAGCGGTTTATATACGCAGTATTTT
TRBJ2-2 | TRBV19 | . | TRBD2 | CASKLAIGELFF | TGTGCCAGTAAACTAGCGATCGGGGAGCTGTTTTTT
TRBJ1-6 | TRBV6-5 | few | TRBD1 | CASSWTGLFSPLHF | TGTGCCAGCAGTTGGACAGGGCTGTTCTCACCCCTCCACTTT
TRBJ1-2 | TRBV15 | . | TRBD1 | CATSRDPQGTDGYTF | TGTGCCACCAGCAGAGATCCACAGGGGACGGATGGCTACACCTTC
TRBJ2-3 | TRBV7-2 | . | . | CASSVRGTGTDTQYF | TGTGCCAGCAGCGTCAGGGGCACTGGCACAGATACGCAGTATTTT
TRBJ2-1 | TRBV7-7 | once | TRBD2 | CASSLDGAGTSGSWSYNEQFF | TGTGCTAGCAGCTTAGACGGAGCCGGGACTAGCGGGAGTTGGTCCTACAATGAGCAGTTCTTC
TRBJ2-7 | TRBV7-2 | . | . | CASSHRGSAHKQYF | TGTGCCAGCAGCCACCGAGGTAGCGCCCACAAGCAGTACTTC
TRBJ1-1 | TRBV13 | few | . | CASSLGAFEAFF | TGTGCCAGCAGCTTAGGGGCCTTTGAAGCTTTCTTT
TRBJ2-6 | TRBV27 | . | . | CASSFSLSGANVLTF | TGTGCCAGCAGTTTTAGCCTCTCTGGGGCCAACGTCCTGACTTTC
TRBJ2-1 | TRBV6-5 | . | TRBD2 | CATRGLAGAAEQFF | TGTGCCACCCGAGGACTAGCGGGAGCTGCTGAGCAGTTCTTC
TRBJ1-2 | TRBV28 | . | TRBD1 | CASSTGGGYGYTF | TGTGCCAGCAGTACAGGGGGAGGCTATGGCTACACCTTC
TRBJ1-1 | TRBV9 | . | . | CASRGGSGPNTEAFF | TGTGCCAGCAGAGGGGGGTCCGGGCCGAACACTGAAGCTTTCTTT
TRBJ1-5 | TRBV7-9 | . | . | CASSLGGGIADQPQHF | TGTGCCAGCAGCTTAGGGGGGGGGATCGCGGATCAGCCCCAGCATTTT
TRBJ2-5 | TRBV28 | . | TRBD1 | CASRMTGLETQYF | TGTGCCAGCAGGATGACAGGGCTCGAGACCCAGTACTTC
TRBJ1-1 | TRBV9 | . | . | CASSVAKGGAQNTEAFF | TGTGCCAGCAGCGTAGCGAAAGGCGGGGCCCAGAACACTGAAGCTTTCTTT
TRBJ1-2 | TRBV4-3 | . | . | CASSQDTGSNYGYTF | TGCGCCAGCAGCCAAGATACAGGGAGCAACTATGGCTACACCTTC
TRBJ2-7 | TRBV19 | . | . | CASSQGMVDYEQYF | TGTGCCAGTTCCCAGGGGATGGTCGACTACGAGCAGTACTTC
TRBJ1-5 | TRBV7-2 | . | TRBD1 | CASSYGQGKDQPQHF | TGTGCCAGCAGCTACGGACAGGGGAAGGATCAGCCCCAGCATTTT
TRBJ1-2 | TRBV7-9 | . | . | CASSLPGELLAFGYTF | TGTGCCAGCAGCTTACCTGGGGAACTCTTGGCGTTTGGCTACACCTTC
TRBJ2-1 | TRBV19 | . | . | CASSLIMGSNEQFF | TGTGCCAGTAGTCTAATCATGGGGAGCAATGAGCAGTTCTTC
TRBJ2-6 | TRBV12-5 | . | . | CASGAGNAGQSRANVLTF | TGTGCTAGTGGTGCGGGTAATGCAGGACAAAGTCGGGCCAACGTCCTGACTTTC
TRBJ1-3 | TRBV5-4 | . | . | CASSLAGGAGNTIYF | TGTGCCAGCAGCTTGGCGGGGGGCGCTGGAAACACCATATATTTT
TRBJ2-1 | TRBV6-1 | . | TRBD2 | CASSEARDYYNEQFF | TGTGCCAGCAGTGAAGCGCGGGACTACTACAATGAGCAGTTCTTC
TRBJ1-2 | TRBV19 | . | TRBD1 | CASTLVPGQGAGGTF | TGTGCCAGTACCCTCGTCCCGGGACAGGGGGCTGGAGGCACCTTC
TRBJ1-5 | TRBV5-1 | . | . | CASSSEGGNQPQHF | TGCGCCAGCAGCTCGGAGGGGGGAAATCAGCCCCAGCATTTT
TRBJ1-1 | TRBV7-9 | . | . | CASSPPGAGTNTEAFF | TGTGCCAGCAGCCCCCCAGGGGCAGGGACTAACACTGAAGCTTTCTTT
TRBJ2-1 | TRBV28 | . | . | CASSLEVASGEQFF | TGTGCCAGCAGTTTAGAGGTAGCGTCGGGCGAGCAGTTCTTC
TRBJ1-2 | TRBV29-1 | . | . | CSVDGQSTYGYTF | TGCAGCGTTGACGGGCAGAGTACTTATGGCTACACCTTC
TRBJ2-5 | TRBV28 | . | TRBD2 | CASSPSLAYQETQYF | TGTGCCAGCAGTCCCTCACTAGCGTACCAAGAGACCCAGTACTTC
TRBJ2-7 | TRBV28 | . | TRBD2 | CASSLGLAGVHEQYF | TGTGCCAGCAGTTTGGGACTAGCGGGAGTACACGAGCAGTACTTC
TRBJ1-5 | TRBV6-1 | . | . | CASSEFGADYVKPQHF | TGTGCCAGCAGTGAATTCGGGGCAGACTATGTTAAGCCCCAGCATTTT
TRBJ1-4 | TRBV28 | . | TRBD1 | CASSLPRGGHEKLFF | TGTGCCAGCAGTTTACCCAGGGGGGGACATGAAAAACTGTTTTTT
TRBJ2-3 | TRBV11-2 | . | . | CASSLSGEDTQYF | TGTGCCAGCAGCTTATCGGGGGAGGATACGCAGTATTTT
TRBJ2-2 | TRBV21-1 | . | . | CASSLLSAGLAGGDDTGELFF | TGTGCCAGCAGCCTCCTCTCAGCGGGACTAGCGGGAGGGGACGACACCGGGGAGCTGTTTTTT
TRBJ2-7 | TRBV7-6 | . | . | CASSLGAPEQYF | TGTGCCAGCAGCTTGGGGGCGCCCGAGCAGTACTTC
TRBJ1-6 | TRBV7-2 | . | . | CASSLSQSSPLHF | TGTGCCAGCAGCTTATCCCAGTCTTCACCCCTCCACTTT
TRBJ2-5 | TRBV20-1 | . | . | CSAVGEETQYF | TGCAGTGCTGTAGGGGAAGAGACCCAGTACTTC
TRBJ2-5 | TRBV5-1 | . | TRBD2 | CASSEGLAGMWEETQYF | TGCGCCAGCAGCGAGGGACTAGCGGGAATGTGGGAGGAGACCCAGTACTTC